The 26 T cell receptor beta chains listed next were all sequenced from one sample in a study of T cell repertoires in cytomegalovirus infection. MiXCR, applied by TCRdb to the reads, yields one record per CDR3 protein. The data contain approximately 700,000 distinct CDR3 sequences, 35% of them seen just once; the ten biggest clones take up 2.8%. The sequenced material came from PBMCs. Receptors were obtained from a human donor in good health (CMV status not recorded). Some clones in this sample may be carry-over from other donors' samples.

The gene calls are TRBV6-6 and TRBJ2-7; TRBD1 aligns across 7 bases. The CDR3 has 14 amino acids. CDR1 and CDR2 from the germline V gene are MNHNY and SVGAGI (reference sequence). The V gene end was trimmed by 6 bases and the J gene end by 2 bases; junction bases not matched to a gene: 7. In nucleotides, the CDR3 is TGTGCCAGCAGGAGGACAGGACGAGCCTACGAGCAGTACTTC. Translated: CASRRTGRAYEQYF.

The V gene is TRBV28, the J gene TRBJ1-5; D is possibly TRBD1 (5 bases). Deletions cut 8 bases from V and 1 base from J, with 12 bases between. Germline V gene lookup returns CDR1 MDHEN and CDR2 SYDVKM. The CDR3 covers 14 residues. The CDR3 region has the DNA TGTGCCAGCTTCCGACAGCCGAGCAATCAGCCCCAGCATTTT. It specifies CASFRQPSNQPQHF. Combining the CDR3 with reference TRBV28 and TRBJ1-5 gives the whole variable domain DVKVTQSSRYLVKRTGEKVFLECVQDMDHENMFWYRQDPGLGLRLIYFSYDVKMKEKGDIPEGYSVSREKKERFSLILESASTNQTSMYLCASFRQPSNQPQHFGDGTRLSIL.

This clonotype was observed a handful of times. The CDR3 DNA is TGTGCCAGCAGCCTCCTAGACTTGTCCTACGAGCAGTACTTC. It translates to CASSLLDLSYEQYF. V usage is TRBV12-3 or TRBV12-4 and J usage is TRBJ2-7; D unresolved. The CDR3 is 14 residues long. The V end was cut by 6 bases, the J end by 1 base, with 13 bases between.

This clonotype was detected ten times or more. CDR3 protein: CASSSGQGSARETQYF. In DNA, the CDR3 is TGTGCCAGCAGCTCCGGACAGGGGTCCGCACGGGAGACCCAGTACTTC. The chain recombines TRBV7-9 with TRBJ2-5; 9 bases match TRBD1. Trimming at V came to 4 bases and at J to 5 bases, leaving 11 bases not matched to a gene. Per germline, CDR1 SEHNR and CDR2 FQNEAQ (reference sequence). The CDR3 loop spans 16 amino acids.

This chain connects TRBV25-1 to TRBJ1-1; D is perhaps TRBD1 (6 bases). The CDR3 contains 15 residues. Trimming shortened V by 6 bases and J by 3 bases, and 17 bases separated the two germline ends. Germline CDR1 is MGHDK and CDR2 is SYGVNS. CDR3 in DNA: TGTGCCAGCAGCCTACGAGGGGGGGGGTACACTGAAGCTTTCTTT. Translated: CASSLRGGGYTEAFF.

The V gene is TRBV7-2, the J gene TRBJ1-5, with D hard to call. The CDR3 has 12 amino acids. The V gene's germline CDR1 is SGHTA and CDR2 FQGNSA. The V gene lost 2 bases and the J gene lost 9 bases, with 8 bases spanning the gap. The CDR3 DNA is TGTGCCAGCAGCTTACCCAAAGGGCCCCAGCATTTT. Residues: CASSLPKGPQHF.

In its sample, this clonotype was seen many times. CDR3 DNA sequence: TGTGCCAGCAGCCCCCAAACGCGGGGAAATCAGCCCCAGCATTTT. Its translation is CASSPQTRGNQPQHF. The chain uses TRBV7-8 and TRBJ1-5; D is undetermined. The CDR3 sequence is 15 residues long. Germline CDR1 SGHVS, CDR2 FQNEAQ. The V and J ends lost 5 bases and 4 bases respectively, with 15 bases between them.

This clonotype was seen at least ten times. V and J are TRBV28 and TRBJ2-7; possibly TRBD1 or TRBD2 for D (5 bases each). In germline, CDR1 is MDHEN, CDR2 SYDVKM. Trimming removed 8 bases at V and 2 bases at J, with 16 bases between. This CDR3 has 14 residues. The CDR3 loop reads CASCLSPGPYEQYF. The CDR3 nucleotides are TGTGCCAGCTGCCTAAGTCCGGGACCCTACGAGCAGTACTTC.

This chain connects TRBV6-5 to TRBJ2-7; D is tentatively TRBD1 or TRBD2 (6 bases each). V was pared by 5 bases and J by 0 bases, with 17 bases between. The CDR3 is 16 residues long. Per the germline V gene, CDR1 is MNHEY and CDR2 is SVGAGI. In DNA form, the CDR3 reads TGTGCCAGCAGTCCTTACTCGGGGGCCTTCTCCTACGAGCAGTACTTC. This translates into CASSPYSGAFSYEQYF.

The sample holds a few counts of this clonotype. CDR3 DNA: TGTGCCAGCAGTTACTCGAGCGCGGGGACGACTTTCTTT. Protein product: CASSYSSAGTTFF. The chain has TRBV6-2 or TRBV6-3 and TRBJ1-1; D is possibly TRBD1 (5 bases). The CDR3 sequence is 13 residues long. Per the germline V gene, CDR1 is MNHEY and CDR2 is SVGEGT. The V end lost 0 bases, the J end lost 12 bases, and 14 bases lay between the germline ends.

This chain connects TRBV7-9 to TRBJ1-5, with D possibly TRBD1 on 5 matching bases. The CDR3 runs to 12 residues. Looked up from germline, CDR1 is SEHNR and CDR2 is FQNEAQ (reference sequence). V lost 8 bases and J 5 bases, leaving 10 bases between the germline ends. The CDR3 region has the DNA TGTGCCAGCGGCAGGGAGGATCAGCCCCAGCATTTT. Translating it yields CASGREDQPQHF. Supplemented by reference TRBV7-9 and TRBJ1-5, the full variable domain reads DTGVSQNPRHKITKRGQNVTFRCDPISEHNRLYWYRQTLGQGPEFLTYFQNEAQLEKSRLLSDRFSAERPKGSFSTLEIQRTEQGDSAMYLCASGREDQPQHFGDGTRLSIL.

The gene calls are TRBV6-5 and TRBJ1-1; possible D gene TRBD1, 5 bases. From germline, CDR1 is MNHEY and CDR2 SVGAGI. Trimming shortened V by 2 bases and J by 6 bases, and 13 bases separated the two germline ends. This CDR3 comprises 14 residues. As DNA, the CDR3 is TGTGCCAGCAGTTACAGCTGGGGACTCGCTGAAGCTTTCTTT. Residues: CASSYSWGLAEAFF.

The CDR3 nucleotides are TGTGCCAGTAGTATCGGTTTGGTCGGGGCAGAGACCCAGTACTTC. As protein: CASSIGLVGAETQYF. V usage is TRBV19 and J usage is TRBJ2-5; D tentatively fits TRBD1 or TRBD2 (5 bases each). The V end lost 3 bases, the J end lost 4 bases, and 15 bases lay between the germline ends. Germline CDR1 is LNHDA and CDR2 is SQIVND (reference sequence). The CDR3 loop spans 15 amino acids.

The sample holds a few counts of this clonotype. V usage is TRBV6-1 and J usage is TRBJ1-1; D gene uncertain. With 4 bases removed from V and 0 bases from J, the gap between germline ends came to 9 bases. Per germline, CDR1 MNHNS and CDR2 SASEGT. This CDR3 has 14 amino acids. The CDR3 protein is CASSVVSLNTEAFF. In nucleotides, the CDR3 is TGTGCCAGCAGTGTTGTCAGCCTGAACACTGAAGCTTTCTTT.

The chain couples TRBV28 to TRBJ1-2; D is possibly TRBD1 (5 bases). Germline V lookup: CDR1 MDHEN, CDR2 SYDVKM. The CDR3 sequence is 15 residues long. The germline V and J ends were trimmed by 0 bases and 3 bases, with 11 bases remaining between them. The CDR3 coding sequence is TGTGCCAGCAGTTTATGGAAGACAGATTACTATGGCTACACCTTC. The encoded protein is CASSLWKTDYYGYTF.

The chain joins TRBV28 to TRBJ1-5; D remains unclear. The CDR3 extends over 12 amino acids. The V gene's germline CDR1 is MDHEN and CDR2 SYDVKM. V was pared by 3 bases and J by 9 bases, with 9 bases between. For the CDR3, the DNA is TGTGCCAGCAGTTTCCTGAAGGGGCCCCAGCATTTT. Its translation: CASSFLKGPQHF.

To note about this clonotype: A junction boundary mismatches the germline segment, possibly from a read error. This chain links TRBV11-1 with TRBJ2-7, with unresolved D. The CDR3 is 16 residues long. From germline, CDR1 is SGHAT and CDR2 FQDESV (reference sequence). CDR3 sequence reads: CSSSLSTVPKTYEQYF. The CDR3 region has the DNA TGTTCCAGCAGCTTGTCTACAGTGCCAAAAACCTACGAGCAGTACTTC.

This clonotype was observed a few times. The chain combines TRBV7-9 with TRBJ2-1; TRBD1 agrees at 7 bases. Germline loops: CDR1 SEHNR, CDR2 FQNEAQ (reference sequence). V was clipped by 5 bases and J by 2 bases; unmatched bases: 12. This CDR3 spans 17 amino acids. CDR3 in DNA: TGTGCCAGCAGCCCTGCTCGACAGGGTATCACCTACAATGAGCAGTTCTTC. Translating gives CASSPARQGITYNEQFF.

This clonotype was found a few times. This sequence joins TRBV28 and TRBJ2-7; D gene uncertain. The CDR3 covers 12 residues. Deletions cut 3 bases from V and 9 bases from J, with 12 bases between. Germline V gives CDR1 MDHEN, CDR2 SYDVKM. CDR3 amino acids: CASSFGTSGQYF. CDR3 DNA: TGTGCCAGCAGTTTTGGCACCTCCGGGCAGTACTTC.

The table lists this clonotype with a few counts. V usage is TRBV9 and J usage is TRBJ2-5, with D unclear. Germline lookup yields CDR1 SGDLS and CDR2 YYNGEE. V was cut by 4 bases and J by 2 bases, with 15 bases left in between. The CDR3 runs 15 residues. CDR3 DNA: TGTGCCAGCAGCCCAAGTAGCCAGGAACAAGAGACCCAGTACTTC. Encoded protein: CASSPSSQEQETQYF.

The rearrangement links TRBV7-6 to TRBJ1-4, with D possibly being TRBD1 (5 bases). Deletions cut 4 bases from V and 7 bases from J, with 16 bases between. CDR1 is SGHVS and CDR2 is FNYEAQ in the germline V gene. There are 15 residues in the CDR3. The CDR3 DNA is TGTGCCAGCAGCTCCGTGGGCCAGGGACGTGAAAAACTGTTTTTT. Amino acid sequence: CASSSVGQGREKLFF.

The chain employs TRBV11-2 and TRBJ2-3, with D unresolved. Trimming took 5 bases from V and 6 from J, leaving 15 bases between them. The CDR3 sequence is 14 residues long. Germline V lookup: CDR1 SGHAT, CDR2 FQNNGV. The CDR3 is CASSPNGLMDTQYF. The DNA for the CDR3 is TGTGCCAGCAGCCCTAATGGGTTAATGGATACGCAGTATTTT.

V usage is TRBV12-3 or TRBV12-4 and J usage is TRBJ1-2, with no clear D. V shed 7 bases and J shed 4 bases, with 13 bases lying between them. CDR3 length: 13 amino acids. CDR3 DNA sequence: TGTGCCAGCACCAGACTGGGTATCTATGGCTACACCTTC. Protein sequence: CASTRLGIYGYTF.

This clonotype turned up a few times. The chain joins TRBV28 to TRBJ2-3; 7 nucleotides align to TRBD2. The CDR3 loop spans 17 amino acids. Germline V lookup: CDR1 MDHEN, CDR2 SYDVKM. V gave up 2 bases and J gave up 0 bases; unmatched junction bases: 8. The CDR3 spells CASSLRLASGSTDTQYF. The CDR3 DNA follows: TGTGCCAGCAGTTTACGGTTGGCTAGCGGCAGCACAGATACGCAGTATTTT.

The chain carries TRBV15 and TRBJ1-3, with no clear D. Looked up from germline, CDR1 is LNHNV and CDR2 is YYDKDF (reference sequence). With 5 bases removed from V and 0 bases from J, the gap between germline ends came to 11 bases. The CDR3 is 15 residues long. As DNA, the CDR3 is TGTGCCACCAGCGCGGGTATCCTCTCTGGAAACACCATATATTTT. It codes for CATSAGILSGNTIYF.

A remark on this clonotype: Possible read error: a much larger clone is one base away. This chain joins TRBV7-2 and TRBJ2-5; 7 bases map to TRBD2. J was trimmed by 4 bases and V by 5 bases; bases with no gene match: 10. The length of the CDR3 is 15 residues. Germline CDR1 and CDR2: SGHTA and FQGNSA. CDR3 loop: CASSTRLARGETQYF. In DNA form, the CDR3 reads TGTGCCAGCAGCACTAGACTAGCACGGGGAGAGACCCAGTACTTC.